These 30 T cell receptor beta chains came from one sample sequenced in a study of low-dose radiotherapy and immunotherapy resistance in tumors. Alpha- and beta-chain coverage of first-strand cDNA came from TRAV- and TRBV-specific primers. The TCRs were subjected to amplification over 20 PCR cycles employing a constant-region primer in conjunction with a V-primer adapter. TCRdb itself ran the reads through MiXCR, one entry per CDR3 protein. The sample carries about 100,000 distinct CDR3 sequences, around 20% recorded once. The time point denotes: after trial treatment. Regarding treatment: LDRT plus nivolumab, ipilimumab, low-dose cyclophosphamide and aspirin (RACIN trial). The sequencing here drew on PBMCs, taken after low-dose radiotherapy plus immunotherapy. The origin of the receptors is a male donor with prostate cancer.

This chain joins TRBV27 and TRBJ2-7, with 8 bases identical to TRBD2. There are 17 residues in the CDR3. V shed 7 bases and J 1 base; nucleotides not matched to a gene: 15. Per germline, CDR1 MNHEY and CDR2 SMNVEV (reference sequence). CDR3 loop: CASTPEGSGTPSYEQYF. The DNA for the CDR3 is TGTGCCAGCACCCCCGAGGGTAGCGGGACCCCATCCTACGAGCAGTACTTC.

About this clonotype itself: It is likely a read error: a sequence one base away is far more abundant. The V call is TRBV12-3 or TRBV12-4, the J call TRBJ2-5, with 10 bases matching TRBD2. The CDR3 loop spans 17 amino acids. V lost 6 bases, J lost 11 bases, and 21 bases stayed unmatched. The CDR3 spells CASSAGWSGGVVDEQYF. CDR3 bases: TGTGCCAGCAGCGCCGGTTGGAGCGGGGGGGTAGTGGATGAGCAGTACTTC.

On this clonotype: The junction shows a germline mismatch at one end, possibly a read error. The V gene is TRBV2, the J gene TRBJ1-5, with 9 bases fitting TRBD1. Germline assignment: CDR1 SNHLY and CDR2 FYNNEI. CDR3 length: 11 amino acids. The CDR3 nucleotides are TGTGCCAGCAGCGGACAGGGGAGGGCAGCCTTT. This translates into CASSGQGRAAF.

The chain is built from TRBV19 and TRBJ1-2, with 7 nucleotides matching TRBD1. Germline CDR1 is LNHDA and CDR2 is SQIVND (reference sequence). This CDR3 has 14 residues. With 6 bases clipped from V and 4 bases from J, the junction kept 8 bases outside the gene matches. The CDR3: CASRNTGEGYGYTF. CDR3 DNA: TGTGCCAGTAGAAATACAGGGGAGGGCTATGGCTACACCTTC.

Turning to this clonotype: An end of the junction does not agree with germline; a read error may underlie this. CDR3 loop: CASSPRTGGSDEQYF. Written as DNA, the CDR3 is TGTGCCAGCAGCCCAAGGACAGGGGGCTCCGACGAGCAGTACTTC. The chain combines TRBV7-6 with TRBJ2-7; the match to TRBD1 covers 11 bases. Germline lookup yields CDR1 SGHVS and CDR2 FNYEAQ. This CDR3 is built from 15 residues.

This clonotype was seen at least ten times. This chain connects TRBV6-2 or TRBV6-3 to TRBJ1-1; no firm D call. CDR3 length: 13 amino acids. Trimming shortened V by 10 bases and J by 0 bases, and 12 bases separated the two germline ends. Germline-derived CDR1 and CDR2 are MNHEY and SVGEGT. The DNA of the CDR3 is TGTGCCACCTCCTTCAGGATGAACACTGAAGCTTTCTTT. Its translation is CATSFRMNTEAFF.

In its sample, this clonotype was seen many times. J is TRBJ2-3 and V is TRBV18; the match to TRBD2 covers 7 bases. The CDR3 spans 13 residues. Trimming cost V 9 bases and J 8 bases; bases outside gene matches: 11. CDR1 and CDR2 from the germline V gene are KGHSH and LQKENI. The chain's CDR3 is CARPPGTMGTQYF. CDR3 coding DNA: TGTGCCAGACCACCCGGGACTATGGGTACGCAGTATTTT.

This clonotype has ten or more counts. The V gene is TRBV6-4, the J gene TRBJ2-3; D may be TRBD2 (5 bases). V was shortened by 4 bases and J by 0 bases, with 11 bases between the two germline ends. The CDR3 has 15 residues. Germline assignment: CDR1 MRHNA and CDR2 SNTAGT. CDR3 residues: CASSVSGTSTDTQYF. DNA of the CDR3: TGTGCCAGCAGTGTCAGCGGCACTAGCACAGATACGCAGTATTTT.

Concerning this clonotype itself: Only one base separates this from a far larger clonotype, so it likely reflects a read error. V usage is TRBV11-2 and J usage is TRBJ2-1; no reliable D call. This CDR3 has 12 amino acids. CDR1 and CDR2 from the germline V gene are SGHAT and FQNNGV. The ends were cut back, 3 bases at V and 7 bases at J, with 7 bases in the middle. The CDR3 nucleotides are TGTGCCAGCAGCTTCCTCAGGAATGAGCAGTTCTTC. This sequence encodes CASSFLRNEQFF.

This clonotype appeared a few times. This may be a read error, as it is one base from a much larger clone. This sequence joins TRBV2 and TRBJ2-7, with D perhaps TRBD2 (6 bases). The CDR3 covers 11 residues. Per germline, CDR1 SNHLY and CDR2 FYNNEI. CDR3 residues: CASGGLAELYF. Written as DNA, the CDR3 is TGTGCCAGCGGGGGACTCGCAGAGCTGTACTTC.

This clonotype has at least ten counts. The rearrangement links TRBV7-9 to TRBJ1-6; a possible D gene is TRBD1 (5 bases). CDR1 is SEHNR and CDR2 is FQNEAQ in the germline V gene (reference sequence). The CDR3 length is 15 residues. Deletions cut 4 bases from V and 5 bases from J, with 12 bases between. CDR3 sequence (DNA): TGTGCCAGCAGCTCAGGGACGGTTGATAATTCACCCCTCCACTTT. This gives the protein CASSSGTVDNSPLHF.

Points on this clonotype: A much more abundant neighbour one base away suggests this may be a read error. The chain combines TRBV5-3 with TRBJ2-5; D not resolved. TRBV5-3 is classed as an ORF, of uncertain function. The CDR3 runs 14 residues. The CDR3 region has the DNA TGTGCCAGCAGCTTACAAGTGGAACAAAATACCCAGTACTTC. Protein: CASSLQVEQNTQYF.

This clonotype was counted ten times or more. CDR3 sequence: CASSLGVTGEVTEAFF. The CDR3 DNA reads as TGTGCCAGCAGCTTAGGCGTAACAGGGGAAGTGACTGAAGCTTTCTTT. V and J are TRBV13 and TRBJ1-1, with 7 bases aligning to TRBD1. After removal of 0 bases from V and 5 bases from J, the junction contained 9 bases not matched to a gene. The germline gives CDR1 PRHDT, CDR2 FYEKMQ (reference sequence). The CDR3 length is 16 residues.

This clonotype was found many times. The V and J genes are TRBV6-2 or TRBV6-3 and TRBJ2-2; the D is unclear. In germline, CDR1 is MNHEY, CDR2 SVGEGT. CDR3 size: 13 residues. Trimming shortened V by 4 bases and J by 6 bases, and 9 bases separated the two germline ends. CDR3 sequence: CASSLGYAGELFF. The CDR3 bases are TGTGCCAGCAGTTTGGGGTACGCCGGGGAGCTGTTTTTT.

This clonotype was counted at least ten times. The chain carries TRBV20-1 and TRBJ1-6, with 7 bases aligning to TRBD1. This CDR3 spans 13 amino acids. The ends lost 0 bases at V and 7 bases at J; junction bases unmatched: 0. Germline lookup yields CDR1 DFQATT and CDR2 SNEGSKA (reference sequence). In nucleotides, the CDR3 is TGCAGTGCTAGAGACAGGGGGAATTCACCCCTCCACTTT. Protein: CSARDRGNSPLHF.

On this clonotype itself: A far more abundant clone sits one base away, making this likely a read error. CDR3 bases: TGTGCCACCAGTAAACAGTGGGCGGACAATCAGCCCCAGCATTTT. Residues: CATSKQWADNQPQHF. The V gene is TRBV27, the J gene TRBJ1-5; D is unresolved. This CDR3 has 15 amino acids. The germline CDR1 and CDR2 sequences are MNHEY and SMNVEV (reference sequence).

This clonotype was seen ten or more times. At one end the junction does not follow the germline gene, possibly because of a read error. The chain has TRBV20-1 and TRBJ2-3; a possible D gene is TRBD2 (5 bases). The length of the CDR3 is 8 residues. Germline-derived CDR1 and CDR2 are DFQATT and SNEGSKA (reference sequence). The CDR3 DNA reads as TGCAGTGCTAGAGGGGCGGGCTTT. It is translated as CSARGAGF.

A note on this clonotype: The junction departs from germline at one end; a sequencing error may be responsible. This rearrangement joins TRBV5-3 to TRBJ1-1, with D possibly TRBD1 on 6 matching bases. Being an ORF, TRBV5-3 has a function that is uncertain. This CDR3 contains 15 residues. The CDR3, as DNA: TGTGCCAGCAGCTTGGCCCGGGACATAAACACTGAAGCTTTCTTT. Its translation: CASSLARDINTEAFF.

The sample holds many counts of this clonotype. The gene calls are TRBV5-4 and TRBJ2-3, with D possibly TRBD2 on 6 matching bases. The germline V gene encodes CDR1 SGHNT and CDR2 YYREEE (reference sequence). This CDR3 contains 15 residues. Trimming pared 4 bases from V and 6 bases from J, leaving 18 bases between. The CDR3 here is CASSPGSGSRDTQYF. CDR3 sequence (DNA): TGTGCCAGCAGCCCGGGGAGCGGGTCCCGGGATACGCAGTATTTT.

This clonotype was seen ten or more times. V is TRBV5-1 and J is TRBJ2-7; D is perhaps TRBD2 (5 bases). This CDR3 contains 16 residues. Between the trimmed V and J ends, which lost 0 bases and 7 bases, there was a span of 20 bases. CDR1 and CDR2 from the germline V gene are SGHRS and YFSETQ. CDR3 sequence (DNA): TGCGCCAGCAGCTTGGCCCTCTCCAGGACCAGAGGGGAGCAGTACTTC. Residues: CASSLALSRTRGEQYF. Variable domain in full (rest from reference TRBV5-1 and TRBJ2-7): KAGVTQTPRYLIKTRGQQVTLSCSPISGHRSVSWYQQTPGQGLQFLFEYFSETQRNKGNFPGRFSGRQFSNSRSEMNVSTLELGDSALYLCASSLALSRTRGEQYFGPGTRLTVT.

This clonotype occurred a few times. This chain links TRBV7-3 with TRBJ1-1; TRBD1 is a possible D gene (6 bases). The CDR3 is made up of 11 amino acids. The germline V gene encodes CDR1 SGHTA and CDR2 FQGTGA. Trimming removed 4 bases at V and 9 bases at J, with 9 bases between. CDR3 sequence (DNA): TGTGCCAGCAGCTCTGGGGACAAAGCTTTCTTT. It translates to CASSSGDKAFF.

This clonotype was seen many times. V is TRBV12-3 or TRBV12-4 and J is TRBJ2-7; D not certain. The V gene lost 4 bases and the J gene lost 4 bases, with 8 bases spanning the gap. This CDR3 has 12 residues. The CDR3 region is CASSYLLYEQYF. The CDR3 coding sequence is TGTGCCAGCAGTTACCTATTGTACGAGCAGTACTTC.

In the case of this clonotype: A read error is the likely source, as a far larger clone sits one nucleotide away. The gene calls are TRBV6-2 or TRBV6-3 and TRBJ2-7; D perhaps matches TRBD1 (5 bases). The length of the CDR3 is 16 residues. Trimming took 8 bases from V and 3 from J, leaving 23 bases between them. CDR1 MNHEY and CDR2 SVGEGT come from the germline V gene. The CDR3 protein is CASFDVPSGIVYEQYF. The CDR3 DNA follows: TGTGCCAGCTTTGATGTCCCTTCAGGGATAGTCTACGAGCAGTACTTC.

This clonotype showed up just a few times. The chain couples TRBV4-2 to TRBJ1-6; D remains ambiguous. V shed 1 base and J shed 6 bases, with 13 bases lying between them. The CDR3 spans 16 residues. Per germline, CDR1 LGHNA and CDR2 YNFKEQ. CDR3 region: CASSQVRGSANSPLHF. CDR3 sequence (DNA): TGTGCCAGCAGCCAAGTTCGAGGATCGGCTAATTCACCCCTCCACTTT.

The DNA of the CDR3 is TGTGCCAGCTCACCTGTAGTCGGTGGCACTGAAGCTTTCTTT. This encodes CASSPVVGGTEAFF. This rearrangement joins TRBV18 to TRBJ1-1; no clear D gene. Germline V CDR1 and CDR2: KGHSH, LQKENI. The CDR3 is 14 residues long. V was shortened by 3 bases and J by 4 bases, with 12 bases between the two germline ends.

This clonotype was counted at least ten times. In DNA, the CDR3 is TGTGCCAGCAGTTCACATACTCCTACTCAACAGCCCCAGCATTTT. Residues: CASSSHTPTQQPQHF. The chain has TRBV27 and TRBJ1-5; no definite D call. Between the trimmed V and J ends, which lost 4 bases and 7 bases, there was a span of 17 bases. The CDR3 covers 15 residues. The germline CDR1 and CDR2 sequences are MNHEY and SMNVEV (reference sequence).

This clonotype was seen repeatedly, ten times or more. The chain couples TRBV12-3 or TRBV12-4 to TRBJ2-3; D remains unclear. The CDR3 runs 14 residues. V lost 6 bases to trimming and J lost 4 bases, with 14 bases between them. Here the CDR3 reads CASRVGSGSDTQYF. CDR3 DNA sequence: TGTGCCAGCAGAGTAGGGTCGGGTTCAGATACGCAGTATTTT.

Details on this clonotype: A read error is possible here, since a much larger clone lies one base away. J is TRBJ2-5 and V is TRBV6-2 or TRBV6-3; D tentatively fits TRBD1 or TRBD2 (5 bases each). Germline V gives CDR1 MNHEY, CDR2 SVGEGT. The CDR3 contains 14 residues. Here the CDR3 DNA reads TGTGCCAGGAGTTACTCACGGGGCATGGAGACCCAGTACTTC. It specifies CARSYSRGMETQYF.

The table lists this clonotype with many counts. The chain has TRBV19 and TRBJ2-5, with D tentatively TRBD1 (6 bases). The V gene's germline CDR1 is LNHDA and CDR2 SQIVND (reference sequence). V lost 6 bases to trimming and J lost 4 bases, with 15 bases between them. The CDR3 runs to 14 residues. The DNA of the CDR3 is TGTGCCAGTAGCTTCAGGGGCCGGGCAGAGACCCAGTACTTC. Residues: CASSFRGRAETQYF.

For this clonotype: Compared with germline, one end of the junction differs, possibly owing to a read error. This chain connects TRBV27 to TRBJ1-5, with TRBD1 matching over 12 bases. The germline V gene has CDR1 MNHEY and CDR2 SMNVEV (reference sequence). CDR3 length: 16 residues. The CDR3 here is CASSLAGQGANQPRHF. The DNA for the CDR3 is TGTGCCAGCAGTTTAGCGGGACAGGGGGCTAATCAGCCCCGGCATTTT.